These 21 T cell receptor beta chains came from one sample sequenced in a study of T-cell reconstitution after alpha-beta-depleted transplantation in children. Unique molecular identifiers were built into the TCRbeta library. TCRdb re-derived calls from the PCR reads in MiXCR, one entry per CDR3 protein. The table has around 490,000 distinct CDR3 sequences, over 9.5% seen once; the top ten hold 14%. The sample was PBMCs, mostly from graft donor cells, taken 180 days after TCRalphabeta/CD19-depleted stem cell transplant. These receptors were collected from a female patient between 2 and 15 years old who had a stem cell transplant for aplastic anemia, so the T cells may come from the graft donor.

This clonotype was observed a handful of times. The chain couples TRBV15 to TRBJ2-3, with D possibly TRBD2 on 6 matching bases. CDR3 length: 14 residues. The germline CDR1 and CDR2 sequences are LNHNV and YYDKDF (reference sequence). Trimming shortened V by 3 bases and J by 1 base, and 8 bases separated the two germline ends. CDR3 coding DNA: TGTGCCACCAGCAGGACTAGTCGCACAGATACGCAGTATTTT. This sequence encodes CATSRTSRTDTQYF.

The rearrangement uses TRBV20-1 and TRBJ2-5; the match to TRBD1 covers 7 bases. Germline V gene sequence: CDR1 DFQATT, CDR2 SNEGSKA (reference sequence). The CDR3 runs to 13 residues. V trimming: 0 bases; J trimming: 4 bases; junction bases outside the gene matches: 2. In DNA form, the CDR3 reads TGCAGTGCTAGAGATGACAGGGTAGAGACCCAGTACTTC. Residues: CSARDDRVETQYF.

This clonotype was recorded many times. The chain employs TRBV20-1 and TRBJ2-1, with D perhaps matching TRBD2 (6 bases). The CDR3 consists of 14 residues. Trimming removed 6 bases from V and 7 bases from J, with 19 bases in between. CDR1 and CDR2 (germline): DFQATT, SNEGSKA (reference sequence). Written as DNA, the CDR3 is TGCAGTGCAGCCCCGCCGGGACTCGGAAATGAGCAGTTCTTC. The encoded protein is CSAAPPGLGNEQFF.

This clonotype has only a few counts. The V gene is TRBV10-2, the J gene TRBJ2-1, with D tentatively TRBD2 (7 bases). Germline loops: CDR1 WSHSY, CDR2 SAAADI. The ends were cut back, 8 bases at V and 2 bases at J, with 13 bases in the middle. The CDR3 is made up of 14 amino acids. As DNA, the CDR3 is TGCGCCAGCGCCTGGGGGGGCGCCTACAATGAGCAGTTCTTC. It yields the protein CASAWGGAYNEQFF.

The rearrangement uses TRBV4-2 and TRBJ1-1; TRBD1 aligns across 11 bases. CDR1 LGHNA and CDR2 YNFKEQ come from the germline V gene. V was clipped by 4 bases and J by 2 bases; unmatched bases: 12. The CDR3 covers 18 residues. The CDR3 nucleotides are TGTGCCAGCAGCCCCGCCAATGGGGACAGGGGGGGAAACACTGAAGCTTTCTTT. It translates to CASSPANGDRGGNTEAFF.

This clonotype was seen a few times. V and J are TRBV6-5 and TRBJ2-6; a weak D match, TRBD1 (6 bases). Between the trimmed V and J ends, which lost 4 bases and 4 bases, there was a span of 11 bases. Germline V gene sequence: CDR1 MNHEY, CDR2 SVGAGI. The CDR3 has 15 residues. CDR3 sequence (DNA): TGTGCCAGCAGTTGGGGGCAGGTCGGGGCCAACGTCCTGACTTTC. Its translation: CASSWGQVGANVLTF.

The V and J genes are TRBV11-3 and TRBJ2-5, with D perhaps TRBD1 (6 bases). CDR1 is SGHNT and CDR2 is YENEEA in the germline V gene. Trimming took 4 bases from V and 4 from J, leaving 10 bases between them. The CDR3 length is 13 residues. The CDR3 DNA reads as TGTGCCAGCAGCTCTGGACAGTCAGAGACCCAGTACTTC. This codes for CASSSGQSETQYF.

The genes are TRBV28 and TRBJ1-2, with D unresolved. V gave up 6 bases and J gave up 5 bases, with 22 bases separating them. The V gene's germline CDR1 is MDHEN and CDR2 SYDVKM. The CDR3 has 16 residues. The CDR3 loop reads CASRSGGRLIGYGYTF. In DNA, the CDR3 is TGTGCCAGCAGATCCGGCGGCCGCCTCATTGGATATGGCTACACCTTC.

The chain joins TRBV15 to TRBJ2-1, with 9 nucleotides matching TRBD2. CDR1 and CDR2 from the germline V gene are LNHNV and YYDKDF (reference sequence). The CDR3 sequence is 16 residues long. Unmatched junction bases numbered 7, after V lost 1 base and J lost 6 bases. Here the CDR3 DNA reads TGTGCCACCAGCAGAGCGTGGGGCGGGAGGGTCAATGAGCAGTTCTTC. Amino acids: CATSRAWGGRVNEQFF.

The chain has TRBV20-1 and TRBJ2-3; possible D gene TRBD1, 6 bases. The CDR3 loop spans 14 amino acids. Germline assignment: CDR1 DFQATT and CDR2 SNEGSKA (reference sequence). Trimming left V 3 bases short and J 0 bases short, with 10 bases between. CDR3 DNA: TGCAGTGCTAGCAGGGGTCGTAGCACAGATACGCAGTATTTT. Translation gives CSASRGRSTDTQYF.

Here the CDR3 DNA reads TGTGCCAGGCCGACCCAGGACAGTCAAGAGACCCAGTACTTC. It encodes CARPTQDSQETQYF. The chain uses TRBV19 and TRBJ2-5; possible D gene TRBD1, 6 bases. Trimming cost V 9 bases and J 2 bases, with 16 bases left between them. Germline loops: CDR1 LNHDA, CDR2 SQIVND (reference sequence). The CDR3 spans 14 residues.

This clonotype was detected ten times or more. V is TRBV29-1 and J is TRBJ2-1, with 10 bases matching TRBD1. After removal of 4 bases from V and 4 bases from J, the junction contained 4 bases not matched to a gene. The length of the CDR3 is 14 residues. The germline V gene has CDR1 SQVTM and CDR2 ANQGSEA. The CDR3 sequence: CSVARGQGYNEQFF. The CDR3 nucleotides read TGCAGCGTTGCCCGGGGACAGGGGTACAATGAGCAGTTCTTC.

The chain combines TRBV5-1 with TRBJ2-7, with 9 bases aligning to TRBD2. This CDR3 has 15 residues. The trim removed 1 base at V and 2 bases at J, leaving 4 bases unmatched. CDR1 and CDR2 from the germline V gene are SGHRS and YFSETQ. The CDR3 DNA follows: TGCGCCAGCAGCTTGATTAGCGGGAGCCCCTACGAGCAGTACTTC. Its translation is CASSLISGSPYEQYF.

This clonotype came up a few times. The chain joins TRBV6-1 to TRBJ1-5; D is unclear. Looked up from germline, CDR1 is MNHNS and CDR2 is SASEGT. The CDR3 consists of 14 residues. V was clipped by 7 bases and J by 0 bases, with 10 bases between them. CDR3 DNA: TGTGCCAGCAAAAGGGCCCATAGCAATCAGCCCCAGCATTTT. As protein: CASKRAHSNQPQHF.

This clonotype was recorded many times. The genes are TRBV28 and TRBJ1-5; a possible D gene is TRBD1 (5 bases). Germline CDR1 and CDR2: MDHEN and SYDVKM. This CDR3 contains 19 residues. The V end was cut by 1 base, the J end by 0 bases, with 19 bases between. Written as DNA, the CDR3 is TGTGCCAGCAGTTTATTCGGGGGTTCCGAGCTCCATAGCAATCAGCCCCAGCATTTT. Its translation: CASSLFGGSELHSNQPQHF.

In DNA, the CDR3 is TGTGCCCACTGCGACGGGAACACCGGGGAGCTGTTTTTT. It is translated as CAHCDGNTGELFF. This chain links TRBV28 with TRBJ2-2; D gene uncertain. Germline V gene lookup returns CDR1 MDHEN and CDR2 SYDVKM. V dropped 11 bases and J dropped 1 base, with 11 bases sitting between them. The CDR3 spans 13 residues.

In DNA, the CDR3 is TGTGCCAGCAGCTTAGTTGGGACTAGCGGAAGGGATACGCAGTATTTT. Amino acid sequence: CASSLVGTSGRDTQYF. This chain connects TRBV11-2 to TRBJ2-3; 11 bases line up with TRBD2. With V trimmed by 1 base and J by 6 bases, 6 bases remained unmatched. Germline V gene sequence: CDR1 SGHAT, CDR2 FQNNGV. The CDR3 is 16 residues long.

This chain uses TRBV15 with TRBJ2-2; D ambiguous. V lost 3 bases to trimming and J lost 3 bases, with 11 bases between them. Germline V gene data show CDR1 as LNHNV and CDR2 as YYDKDF (reference sequence). The CDR3 runs to 15 residues. The CDR3 loop is CATSSRSQDTGELFF. The CDR3 DNA is TGTGCCACCAGCAGTCGTAGTCAGGACACCGGGGAGCTGTTTTTT. The full variable domain, rest sourced from reference TRBV15 and TRBJ2-2, is DAMVIQNPRYQVTQFGKPVTLSCSQTLNHNVMYWYQQKSSQAPKLLFHYYDKDFNNEADTPDNFQSRRPNTSFCFLDIRSPGLGDTAMYLCATSSRSQDTGELFFGEGSRLTVL.

V and J are TRBV6-5 and TRBJ2-5, with TRBD2 matching over 7 bases. Trimming at V came to 0 bases and at J to 7 bases, leaving 5 bases not matched to a gene. The germline V gene encodes CDR1 MNHEY and CDR2 SVGAGI. CDR3 length: 14 residues. CDR3 coding DNA: TGTGCCAGCAGTTACTCCACTAGCGTAGGGACCCAGTACTTC. Protein sequence: CASSYSTSVGTQYF.

This clonotype was seen more than once but under ten times. The V call is TRBV9, the J call TRBJ2-7, with unresolved D. CDR3 length: 14 amino acids. CDR1 and CDR2 from the germline V gene are SGDLS and YYNGEE. V was clipped by 0 bases and J by 1 base, with 8 bases between them. CDR3 protein: CASSVVPGSYEQYF. The CDR3 DNA reads as TGTGCCAGCAGCGTAGTGCCCGGATCCTACGAGCAGTACTTC. Using reference TRBV9 and TRBJ2-7 for the parts outside the CDR3, the full variable domain is DSGVTQTPKHLITATGQRVTLRCSPRSGDLSVYWYQQSLDQGLQFLIQYYNGEERAKGNILERFSAQQFPDLHSELNLSSLELGDSALYFCASSVVPGSYEQYFGPGTRLTVT.

This clonotype was recorded a few times. J is TRBJ2-3 and V is TRBV11-2; 8 positions agree with TRBD2. V dropped 4 bases and J dropped 1; count of bases not matched to a gene: 7. The CDR3 length is 16 residues. The germline gives CDR1 SGHAT, CDR2 FQNNGV. This chain's CDR3 is CASSSIAGSRTDTQYF. The CDR3 DNA reads TGTGCCAGCAGCTCCATAGCGGGGTCCCGCACAGATACGCAGTATTTT.